The sequence of this T cell receptor (beta chain) was determined in a study of blood T cell repertoires in COVID-19. Germline V lookup: CDR1 MNHEY, CDR2 SVGEGT. With 8 bases removed from V and 1 base from J, the gap between germline ends came to 9 bases. The CDR3 totals 13 residues. Libraries were prepared by immunoSEQ multiplex PCR; TCRdb keeps only in-frame clonotypes and omits some of them. The sample lists more than 85,000 clones; roughly 90% were seen once. The chain employs TRBV6-2 or TRBV6-3 and TRBJ1-5; no definite D call. Sequencing used peripheral blood. This TCR came from a human donor with COVID-19, enrolled during active disease. The donor label of this sample is uncertain. CDR3 region: CASCRHSNQPQHF. The CDR3 region has the DNA TGTGCCAGCTGCCGGCACAGCAATCAGCCCCAGCATTTT.